Listed here are 32 T cell receptor beta chains from one sample, sequenced in a study of blood T cells in healthy people across ages. The second PCR ran about 6 to 11 cycles with a sample-barcoded 5' primer and J-beta primers. From the 5' RACE reads, TCRdb called clonotypes with MiXCR, one entry per CDR3 protein. The table records around 1,500,000 distinct CDR3 sequences, 28% of them present only once. The material sequenced was blood. All receptors come from a woman aged 25 to 45 in good health.

The chain is built from TRBV27 and TRBJ2-7; a possible D gene is TRBD1 (5 bases). The CDR3 consists of 15 residues. Germline lookup yields CDR1 MNHEY and CDR2 SMNVEV (reference sequence). The V end was cut by 4 bases, the J end by 1 base, with 14 bases between. CDR3 amino acids: CASSSPGLGSYEQYF. The CDR3 DNA follows: TGTGCCAGCAGTTCCCCAGGGCTGGGGTCCTACGAGCAGTACTTC.

Only a few counts were recorded for this clonotype. V usage is TRBV5-1 and J usage is TRBJ1-1, with unresolved D. V shed 2 bases and J shed 1 base, with 6 bases lying between them. CDR3 length: 13 residues. Germline loops: CDR1 SGHRS, CDR2 YFSETQ. The DNA for the CDR3 is TGCGCCAGCAGCTTTAACAAGAACACTGAAGCTTTCTTT. This translates into CASSFNKNTEAFF.

In the case of this clonotype: A much more abundant neighbour one base away suggests this may be a read error. V and J are TRBV9 and TRBJ2-5, with TRBD2 matching over 13 bases. CDR1 is SGDLS and CDR2 is YYNGEE in the germline V gene. CDR3 size: 14 residues. V was clipped by 3 bases and J by 13 bases; unmatched bases: 9. In DNA, the CDR3 is TGTGCCAGCAGCGCAGGACTAGCGGGAGACGAGCGGTACTTC. It codes for CASSAGLAGDERYF. Full variable domain (missing parts from reference TRBV9 and TRBJ2-5): DSGVTQTPKHLITATGQRVTLRCSPRSGDLSVYWYQQSLDQGLQFLIQYYNGEERAKGNILERFSAQQFPDLHSELNLSSLELGDSALYFCASSAGLAGDERYFGPGTRLLVL.

The V and J genes are TRBV19 and TRBJ1-5, with 9 bases matching TRBD1. There are 14 residues in the CDR3. Looked up from germline, CDR1 is LNHDA and CDR2 is SQIVND (reference sequence). Germline trimming cut 6 bases from V and 7 bases from J; bases unmatched to any gene: 7. The CDR3 region is CASRLDRGGQPQHF. The DNA of the CDR3 is TGTGCCAGTAGACTAGACAGGGGGGGACAGCCCCAGCATTTT.

This clonotype appeared a few times. The chain has TRBV24-1 and TRBJ2-3; D might be TRBD1 (6 bases). Trimming left V 4 bases short and J 6 bases short, with 13 bases between. Germline V gene sequence: CDR1 KGHDR, CDR2 SFDVKD. The CDR3 length is 14 residues. The CDR3 sequence is CATSDPRTADTQYF. CDR3 coding DNA: TGTGCCACCAGTGACCCGAGGACAGCTGATACGCAGTATTTT.

The genes are TRBV7-9 and TRBJ1-2; D call uncertain. This CDR3 region has 16 residues. CDR1 SEHNR and CDR2 FQNEAQ come from the germline V gene (reference sequence). The V end lost 5 bases, the J end lost 1 base, and 17 bases lay between the germline ends. Here the CDR3 reads CASSRRHTTLNYGYTF. In DNA, the CDR3 is TGTGCCAGCAGCCGCCGACACACAACCCTTAACTATGGCTACACCTTC. The full variable domain, completed using reference TRBV7-9 and TRBJ1-2, is DTGVSQNPRHKITKRGQNVTFRCDPISEHNRLYWYRQTLGQGPEFLTYFQNEAQLEKSRLLSDRFSAERPKGSFSTLEIQRTEQGDSAMYLCASSRRHTTLNYGYTFGSGTRLTVV.

This chain links TRBV20-1 with TRBJ1-4; tentatively, D is TRBD1 (5 bases). Germline V gives CDR1 DFQATT, CDR2 SNEGSKA (reference sequence). This CDR3 has 14 amino acids. Trimming left V 5 bases short and J 5 bases short, with 15 bases between. DNA for the CDR3: TGCAGTGCTCCGGGCAGGGCAGGGAATGAAAAACTGTTTTTT. This translates into CSAPGRAGNEKLFF.

The chain links TRBV20-1 to TRBJ2-5; 12 bases agree with TRBD2. CDR1 and CDR2 (germline): DFQATT, SNEGSKA (reference sequence). V was pared by 5 bases and J by 5 bases, with 12 bases of the junction left unmatched. The CDR3 runs to 16 residues. This CDR3 reads CSASNPLAGGLETQYF. The CDR3 nucleotides read TGCAGTGCTTCTAACCCTCTAGCGGGGGGGCTTGAGACCCAGTACTTC.

The CDR3 nucleotides read TGTGCCAGCAGCTCCAGGACGGGACGCTCTGGGGCCAACGTCCTGACTTTC. Translating it yields CASSSRTGRSGANVLTF. The chain is built from TRBV9 and TRBJ2-6; D is perhaps TRBD1 or TRBD2 (5 bases each). CDR1 and CDR2 (germline): SGDLS, YYNGEE. The CDR3 runs to 17 residues. The V end lost 4 bases, the J end lost 0 bases, and 14 bases lay between the germline ends.

This clonotype has more than one count but fewer than ten. The chain couples TRBV7-9 to TRBJ2-7; 11 bases map to TRBD1. There are 15 residues in the CDR3. The germline V gene encodes CDR1 SEHNR and CDR2 FQNEAQ (reference sequence). Unmatched junction bases numbered 5, after V lost 5 bases and J lost 2 bases. The CDR3 loop is CASSQMGQGAYEQYF. Written as DNA, the CDR3 is TGTGCCAGCAGCCAGATGGGACAGGGGGCCTACGAGCAGTACTTC. Supplemented by reference TRBV7-9 and TRBJ2-7, the full variable domain reads DTGVSQNPRHKITKRGQNVTFRCDPISEHNRLYWYRQTLGQGPEFLTYFQNEAQLEKSRLLSDRFSAERPKGSFSTLEIQRTEQGDSAMYLCASSQMGQGAYEQYFGPGTRLTVT.

The V gene is TRBV2, the J gene TRBJ2-3; possibly TRBD1 for D (5 bases). Between the trimmed V and J ends, which lost 7 bases and 3 bases, there was a span of 11 bases. This CDR3 region has 13 residues. Germline lookup yields CDR1 SNHLY and CDR2 FYNNEI. CDR3: CASTSDRTDTQYF. The CDR3 DNA follows: TGTGCCAGCACCTCCGACAGAACAGATACGCAGTATTTT.

This clonotype occurred many times. The chain couples TRBV19 to TRBJ2-3, with D hard to call. The CDR3 contains 12 residues. V gave up 1 base and J gave up 6 bases, with 5 bases separating them. CDR1 is LNHDA, CDR2 SQIVND, per germline (reference sequence). This chain's CDR3 is CASSIGVDTQYF. The CDR3 DNA reads TGTGCCAGTAGTATAGGGGTGGATACGCAGTATTTT.

This clonotype was seen a few times. The rearrangement links TRBV12-3 or TRBV12-4 to TRBJ2-3; TRBD2 agrees at 9 bases. The CDR3 extends over 14 amino acids. The V gene end was trimmed by 7 bases and the J gene end by 4 bases; junction bases not matched to a gene: 6. The DNA of the CDR3 is TGTGCCAGCACTCTGGCGGGGGGGCCAGATACGCAGTATTTT. It specifies CASTLAGGPDTQYF.

Turning to this clonotype: This may arise from a read error, as a much more abundant clone is one base away. The V call is TRBV6-5, the J call TRBJ1-1, with D perhaps TRBD1 (5 bases). This CDR3 has 16 residues. Germline V gene sequence: CDR1 MNHEY, CDR2 SVGAGI. The CDR3 region is CASSSQTGGGNSEAFF. CDR3 bases: TGTGCCAGCAGTTCGCAGACGGGCGGGGGGAACTCTGAAGCTTTCTTT.

This rearrangement joins TRBV5-1 to TRBJ1-2; D is unclear. From germline, CDR1 is SGHRS and CDR2 YFSETQ. CDR3 length equals 14 residues. V lost 0 bases and J lost 4, with 10 bases in between. CDR3 loop: CASSLEEGGYGYTF. The CDR3 DNA reads TGCGCCAGCAGCTTGGAGGAGGGTGGCTATGGCTACACCTTC. The variable domain in full, completed from reference TRBV5-1 and TRBJ1-2, reads KAGVTQTPRYLIKTRGQQVTLSCSPISGHRSVSWYQQTPGQGLQFLFEYFSETQRNKGNFPGRFSGRQFSNSRSEMNVSTLELGDSALYLCASSLEEGGYGYTFGSGTRLTVV.

Remarks on this clonotype: A read error is possible here, since a much larger clone lies one base away. The rearrangement uses TRBV12-3 or TRBV12-4 and TRBJ2-4; 8 bases are a match to TRBD2. The J call may not be correct, given that the DNA end is closer to TRBJ2-7. The length of the CDR3 is 16 residues. CDR3 sequence: CAGSLAGRMTVYEQYF. As DNA, the CDR3 is TGTGCCGGCAGTTTAGCGGGACGGATGACCGTCTACGAGCAGTACTTC.

The gene calls are TRBV27 and TRBJ2-5; D may be TRBD1 (6 bases). Germline loops: CDR1 MNHEY, CDR2 SMNVEV (reference sequence). Trimming took off 6 bases at V and 6 bases at J, with 20 bases between the two ends. The CDR3 has 15 residues. The CDR3 nucleotides are TGTGCCAGCAGCCGAACAGGGCGAGTGGGAAAGACCCAGTACTTC. Protein: CASSRTGRVGKTQYF.

V and J are TRBV6-6 and TRBJ2-3, with D hard to call. The CDR3 runs 14 residues. Trimming cost V 6 bases and J 2 bases, with 12 bases left between them. Germline V gives CDR1 MNHNY, CDR2 SVGAGI (reference sequence). The CDR3 bases are TGTGCCAGCAGGCCGAATGGAGACACAGATACGCAGTATTTT. This sequence encodes CASRPNGDTDTQYF.

This clonotype has at least ten counts. V gene TRBV6-1 combines with J gene TRBJ2-6; unclear D gene. Germline V gene sequence: CDR1 MNHNS, CDR2 SASEGT. V was trimmed by 0 bases and J by 4 bases, leaving 13 bases between them. The CDR3 consists of 17 residues. For the CDR3, the DNA is TGTGCCAGCAGTGAAGCGGGCCGTTTACCCGGGGCCAACGTCCTGACTTTC. It specifies CASSEAGRLPGANVLTF.

The chain carries TRBV11-3 and TRBJ2-7; the D is unclear. The germline V and J ends were trimmed by 0 bases and 6 bases, with 9 bases remaining between them. The CDR3 covers 13 residues. The germline V gene has CDR1 SGHNT and CDR2 YENEEA. The chain's CDR3 is CASSLEIRSEQYF. The CDR3 region has the DNA TGTGCCAGCAGCTTAGAGATCCGATCCGAGCAGTACTTC.

V and J are TRBV6-5 and TRBJ2-7, with D unclear. Trimming removed 0 bases from V and 5 bases from J, with 8 bases in between. The CDR3 spans 13 residues. CDR1 and CDR2 from the germline V gene are MNHEY and SVGAGI. CDR3 nucleotide sequence: TGTGCCAGCAGTTACTCGATGAGAAACGAGCAGTACTTC. Translating it yields CASSYSMRNEQYF.

The rearrangement uses TRBV20-1 and TRBJ1-1; D gene unclear. Germline values: CDR1 DFQATT, CDR2 SNEGSKA (reference sequence). This CDR3 region has 11 residues. The CDR3 sequence is CKSTLNTEAFF. The CDR3 DNA sequence: TGCAAGTCTACCTTGAACACTGAAGCTTTCTTT.

This clonotype was recorded many times. The chain combines TRBV5-1 with TRBJ2-3, with TRBD2 as a possible D gene (5 bases). Germline assignment: CDR1 SGHRS and CDR2 YFSETQ. Trimming left V 4 bases short and J 2 bases short, with 8 bases between. The CDR3 contains 13 residues. For the CDR3, the DNA is TGCGCCAGCAGCCGGGGTCCCACAGATACGCAGTATTTT. It translates to CASSRGPTDTQYF.

This chain joins TRBV5-1 and TRBJ1-1; D call uncertain. CDR3 length: 14 amino acids. Trimming removed 2 bases at V and 6 bases at J, with 14 bases between. Per the germline V gene, CDR1 is SGHRS and CDR2 is YFSETQ. CDR3 nucleotides: TGCGCCAGCAGCTTAATAGGGTATGGATCTGAAGCTTTCTTT. Translation gives CASSLIGYGSEAFF.

As for this clonotype: The CDR3 ends on some other residue instead of the conserved phenylalanine or tryptophan, so this is likely a read error. The genes are TRBV6-1 and TRBJ1-5; D unresolved. This CDR3 region has 15 residues. V gave up 4 bases and J gave up 0 bases, with 10 bases separating them. Germline loops: CDR1 MNHNS, CDR2 SASEGT. The CDR3 here is CASSGGGNSNQPQHL. The CDR3 DNA reads TGTGCCAGCAGTGGCGGAGGAAATAGCAATCAGCCCCAGCATTTG.

This clonotype was found a few times. The chain employs TRBV12-5 and TRBJ1-1, with TRBD1 as a possible D gene (5 bases). Germline V gene sequence: CDR1 LGHNT, CDR2 FRNRAP. This CDR3 has 15 residues. Trimming cost V 0 bases and J 11 bases, with 19 bases left between them. CDR3 loop: CASGLVKDVAGPAFF. CDR3 nucleotide sequence: TGTGCTAGTGGTTTGGTAAAGGACGTGGCGGGGCCCGCTTTCTTT.

This clonotype was picked up a small number of times. The gene calls are TRBV24-1 and TRBJ2-3, with D hard to call. Germline loops: CDR1 KGHDR, CDR2 SFDVKD. V lost 9 bases to trimming and J lost 0 bases, with 12 bases between them. The CDR3 has 14 amino acids. The CDR3 protein is CATSGSPSTDTQYF. The CDR3 coding sequence is TGTGCCACCTCCGGTAGCCCTAGCACAGATACGCAGTATTTT.

This clonotype was counted only a few times. The rearrangement joins TRBV3-1 to TRBJ2-6; D is uncertain. V was trimmed by 4 bases and J by 4 bases, leaving 11 bases between them. Germline V lookup: CDR1 LGHDT, CDR2 YNNKEL (reference sequence). There are 15 residues in the CDR3. The CDR3 DNA is TGTGCCAGCAGCCCCATGAGAGCCGGGGCCAACGTCCTGACTTTC. It encodes CASSPMRAGANVLTF.

This chain connects TRBV29-1 to TRBJ1-1, with D hard to call. With 4 bases removed from V and 7 bases from J, the gap between germline ends came to 10 bases. Germline loops: CDR1 SQVTM, CDR2 ANQGSEA. This CDR3 is 11 amino acids long. Here the CDR3 reads CSVGIGDEAFF. The CDR3 DNA reads TGCAGCGTTGGCATAGGAGATGAAGCTTTCTTT.

J is TRBJ2-7 and V is TRBV4-1, with 8 nucleotides matching TRBD2. The CDR3 totals 15 residues. CDR1 and CDR2 (germline): MGHRA, YSYEKL. V shed 1 base, J shed 3 bases, and the junction held 5 bases outside the gene matches. The DNA of the CDR3 is TGCGCCAGCAGCCAAGGTCTCCGGGGGGGCTACGAGCAGTACTTC. Translated: CASSQGLRGGYEQYF.

To note about this clonotype: One end of the junction does not line up with germline, which may come from a read error. The J gene is TRBJ2-6, the V gene TRBV20-1; maybe TRBD2 (6 bases). CDR1 and CDR2 (germline): DFQATT, SNEGSKA (reference sequence). The CDR3 consists of 15 residues. The CDR3, as DNA: TGCAGTGCTAGTGATAGCGGCTCTGGAGCCAACGTCCTGACTTTC. Translating gives CSASDSGSGANVLTF.

This clonotype was observed many times. The V gene is TRBV7-9, the J gene TRBJ2-5, with 8 bases aligning to TRBD2. The junction had 11 bases not matched to a gene; V was cut back by 7 bases and J by 4 bases. Germline CDR1 and CDR2: SEHNR and FQNEAQ (reference sequence). This CDR3 has 15 residues. The CDR3 coding sequence is TGTGCCAGCACCCTACGGCGGGGGGAGGGAGAGACCCAGTACTTC. It encodes CASTLRRGEGETQYF.